Below are 23 T cell receptor beta chains sequenced from a single sample in a study of T cells in Graves' hyperthyroidism and ophthalmopathy (dated by TCRdb to the late 2010s). Libraries were prepared through multiplex PCR. The data were produced on an Illumina HiSeq 2000. The TCR beta CDR3 regions were amplified from the RNA transcripts. For the first round of RT-PCR on the TCR CDR3, the HTBI primer set was used together with the Qiagen OneStep RT-PCR kit. In TCRdb, the public reads were trimmed at Q25 with fastp and aligned with MiXCR, with productive beta chains retained. A single entry per CDR3 protein holds the most common genes and DNA from its merged rows. The table for this sample lists about 710,000 distinct CDR3 sequences; around 15% of them were counted only once. Around 7.7% of the sample belongs to the ten largest clones. Source material: blood. The receptors were sampled from a man between 18 and 29 years old with Graves' hyperthyroidism.

This clonotype has only one observation. Given a much more abundant clone one base away, this may be a read error. This chain uses TRBV6-2 or TRBV6-3 with TRBJ2-7, with D perhaps matching TRBD1 (6 bases). CDR1 and CDR2 from the germline V gene are MNHEY and SVGEGT. The CDR3 is 13 residues long. Trimming shortened V by 11 bases and J by 5 bases, and 19 bases separated the two germline ends. The CDR3 bases are TGTGCCGGCTCTCCCGACAGGCCTAACGAGCAGTACTTC. Translated, it gives CAGSPDRPNEQYF.

The genes are TRBV2 and TRBJ1-2; D gene ambiguous. V gave up 7 bases and J gave up 0 bases, with 12 bases separating them. Germline CDR1 is SNHLY and CDR2 is FYNNEI. This CDR3 region has 14 residues. CDR3 region: CASKNRGTNYGYTF. The CDR3 DNA reads TGTGCCAGCAAAAACCGCGGGACTAACTATGGCTACACCTTC.

This clonotype was recorded a few times. V is TRBV5-1 and J is TRBJ2-2, with 7 bases lining up with TRBD1. CDR1 and CDR2 from the germline V gene are SGHRS and YFSETQ. The ends lost 3 bases at V and 4 bases at J; junction bases unmatched: 9. The CDR3 length is 16 residues. The CDR3 DNA is TGCGCCAGCAGCTACCCCCGGACAGGAGGCACCGGGGAGCTGTTTTTT. As protein: CASSYPRTGGTGELFF.

This clonotype has more than one count but fewer than ten. The V and J genes are TRBV6-1 and TRBJ1-1; D is undetermined. V was trimmed by 5 bases and J by 6 bases, leaving 19 bases between them. This CDR3 is 15 amino acids long. The germline V gene has CDR1 MNHNS and CDR2 SASEGT. CDR3 in amino acids: CASSPLKGSNAEAFF. In nucleotides, the CDR3 is TGTGCCAGCAGTCCCCTCAAGGGATCAAACGCTGAAGCTTTCTTT.

The genes are TRBV28 and TRBJ1-5, with 9 positions matching TRBD1. Germline V gene lookup returns CDR1 MDHEN and CDR2 SYDVKM. The CDR3 extends over 16 amino acids. V shed 7 bases, J shed 1 base, and the junction held 8 bases outside the gene matches. CDR3 protein: CASIESGTGSNQPQHF. The CDR3, as DNA: TGTGCCAGCATCGAATCCGGGACAGGGAGCAATCAGCCCCAGCATTTT.

This chain uses TRBV7-9 with TRBJ2-3, with 8 bases identical to TRBD1. Germline V gene data show CDR1 as SEHNR and CDR2 as FQNEAQ (reference sequence). The CDR3 loop spans 16 amino acids. The trim removed 4 bases at V and 11 bases at J, leaving 17 bases unmatched. The CDR3: CASSSGQARFKYEQYF. CDR3 nucleotides: TGTGCCAGCAGCTCGGGACAGGCCAGATTTAAATACGAGCAGTATTTT.

This clonotype has at least ten counts. The chain joins TRBV30 to TRBJ1-1; 8 nucleotides line up with TRBD1. V gave up 2 bases and J gave up 3 bases; unmatched junction bases: 5. CDR3 size: 14 residues. Germline values: CDR1 GTSNPN, CDR2 SVGIG (reference sequence). This CDR3 is CAWSSTGAYTEAFF. The CDR3 region has the DNA TGTGCCTGGAGTTCGACAGGGGCCTACACTGAAGCTTTCTTT.

The CDR3 nucleotides read TGTGCCAGCAGTGCCTGGAGACTAGCGGGAGGGAAGTCCTACAATGAGCAGTTCTTC. Amino acids: CASSAWRLAGGKSYNEQFF. The chain carries TRBV6-1 and TRBJ2-1; 14 bases are shared with TRBD2. CDR1 is MNHNS, CDR2 SASEGT, per germline. This CDR3 has 19 amino acids. The ends lost 4 bases at V and 1 base at J; junction bases unmatched: 9.

This clonotype was seen a handful of times. This chain joins TRBV20-1 and TRBJ2-3; a possible D gene is TRBD2 (5 bases). Germline V gene lookup returns CDR1 DFQATT and CDR2 SNEGSKA (reference sequence). V lost 0 bases to trimming and J lost 2 bases, with 12 bases between them. CDR3 length equals 15 residues. CDR3 protein: CSARDPSGTTDTQYF. The CDR3 bases are TGCAGTGCTAGAGATCCAAGCGGAACCACAGATACGCAGTATTTT.

The rearrangement links TRBV6-1 to TRBJ1-2, with D uncertain. Germline CDR1 MNHNS, CDR2 SASEGT. V was cut by 6 bases and J by 8 bases, with 13 bases left in between. This CDR3 spans 12 amino acids. The chain's CDR3 is CASSPSTAGYTF. The CDR3 DNA sequence: TGTGCCAGCAGCCCGAGCACAGCCGGCTACACCTTC.

This clonotype was seen at least ten times. This chain uses TRBV18 with TRBJ2-2; D call uncertain. This CDR3 has 16 residues. CDR1 is KGHSH and CDR2 is LQKENI in the germline V gene. V was clipped by 3 bases and J by 9 bases, with 20 bases between them. The CDR3 loop reads CASSPPSPSPTRELFF. In DNA, the CDR3 is TGTGCCAGCTCACCTCCTAGTCCTTCGCCGACAAGGGAGCTGTTTTTT.

This clonotype came up many times. V usage is TRBV7-3 and J usage is TRBJ1-1, with D possibly TRBD1 on 6 matching bases. Between the trimmed V and J ends, which lost 5 bases and 4 bases, there was a span of 11 bases. CDR3 length: 13 amino acids. CDR1 and CDR2 from the germline V gene are SGHTA and FQGTGA. The CDR3 DNA is TGTGCCAGCAGCCTACAGGGAGCCACTGAAGCTTTCTTT. Its translation is CASSLQGATEAFF. Using reference TRBV7-3 and TRBJ1-1 for the parts outside the CDR3, the full variable domain is GAGVSQTPSNKVTEKGKYVELRCDPISGHTALYWYRQSLGQGPEFLIYFQGTGAADDSGLPNDRFFAVRPEGSVSTLKIQRTERGDSAVYLCASSLQGATEAFFGQGTRLTVV.

The chain is built from TRBV28 and TRBJ1-2, with unresolved D. Germline V gene data show CDR1 as MDHEN and CDR2 as SYDVKM. The V and J ends lost 3 bases and 2 bases respectively, with 13 bases between them. The CDR3 has 15 amino acids. The CDR3 protein is CASSFSGGINYGYTF. Here the CDR3 DNA reads TGTGCCAGCAGTTTTTCAGGAGGCATAAACTATGGCTACACCTTC.

V and J are TRBV7-3 and TRBJ2-1; 8 nucleotides align to TRBD2. Germline lookup yields CDR1 SGHTA and CDR2 FQGTGA. This CDR3 is 15 amino acids long. J lost 8 bases, V lost 3 bases, and 9 bases had no gene match. The CDR3 DNA reads as TGTGCCAGCAGCTTCGGAGCGGGAGTCCGGGATGAGCAGTTCTTC. The encoded protein is CASSFGAGVRDEQFF.

V and J are TRBV28 and TRBJ2-7, with 7 bases matching TRBD2. This CDR3 comprises 16 residues. Trimming cost V 7 bases and J 1 base; bases outside gene matches: 13. Germline CDR1 and CDR2: MDHEN and SYDVKM. The CDR3 here is CASTHLERGQSYEQYF. CDR3 in DNA: TGTGCCAGCACCCACCTCGAGCGGGGCCAGTCCTACGAGCAGTACTTC. Complete variable domain (other parts from reference TRBV28 and TRBJ2-7): DVKVTQSSRYLVKRTGEKVFLECVQDMDHENMFWYRQDPGLGLRLIYFSYDVKMKEKGDIPEGYSVSREKKERFSLILESASTNQTSMYLCASTHLERGQSYEQYFGPGTRLTVT.

This clonotype was picked up many times. V usage is TRBV11-3 and J usage is TRBJ2-2, with 9 nucleotides matching TRBD2. Germline V gives CDR1 SGHNT, CDR2 YENEEA. Losses at the gene ends were 2 bases for V and 3 bases for J; bases not matched to a gene: 4. The CDR3 runs to 16 residues. CDR3 bases: TGTGCCAGCAGCTTAACTAGCGGGTCGTACACCGGGGAGCTGTTTTTT. Translation gives CASSLTSGSYTGELFF.

This clonotype was observed many times. J is TRBJ2-5 and V is TRBV28; 11 positions agree with TRBD1. With 5 bases clipped from V and 3 bases from J, the junction kept 14 bases outside the gene matches. This CDR3 has 18 residues. CDR1 and CDR2 (germline): MDHEN, SYDVKM. The CDR3 loop is CASSTVWIGGQGEETQYF. The CDR3, as DNA: TGTGCCAGCAGTACTGTATGGATAGGGGGACAGGGGGAAGAGACCCAGTACTTC.

In DNA form, the CDR3 reads TGCAGTGCTATGGGACGCGTAAGAGATACGCAGTATTTT. It codes for CSAMGRVRDTQYF. The chain carries TRBV20-1 and TRBJ2-3, with D perhaps TRBD1 or TRBD2 (5 bases each). The CDR3 contains 13 residues. Trimming shortened V by 4 bases and J by 5 bases, and 13 bases separated the two germline ends. Germline lookup yields CDR1 DFQATT and CDR2 SNEGSKA (reference sequence).

In this sample, this clonotype turned up many times. J is TRBJ1-5 and V is TRBV12-3 or TRBV12-4; no reliable D call. The V gene lost 7 bases and the J gene lost 5 bases, with 15 bases spanning the gap. The CDR3 is 14 amino acids. CDR3 in amino acids: CASTITPEDQPQHF. In DNA, the CDR3 is TGTGCCAGCACCATAACCCCTGAGGATCAGCCCCAGCATTTT.

This clonotype was detected ten times or more. The CDR3: CASSSASYQETQYF. DNA for the CDR3: TGTGCCAGCAGTTCGGCTTCGTACCAAGAGACCCAGTACTTC. V and J are TRBV27 and TRBJ2-5; D not resolved. Looked up from germline, CDR1 is MNHEY and CDR2 is SMNVEV (reference sequence). The CDR3 sequence is 14 residues long. Between the trimmed V and J ends, which lost 4 bases and 0 bases, there was a span of 9 bases.

There are a few counts of this clonotype. The rearrangement uses TRBV11-2 and TRBJ2-7; TRBD1 agrees at 10 bases. Trimming took 4 bases from V and 9 from J; bases not matched to a gene: 9. There are 14 residues in the CDR3. Germline loops: CDR1 SGHAT, CDR2 FQNNGV. The CDR3, as DNA: TGTGCCAGCAGCTCTCCTCGGACAGGGGGTGTGCAGTACTTC. Encoded protein: CASSSPRTGGVQYF.

In its sample, this clonotype was seen many times. The rearrangement joins TRBV20-1 to TRBJ2-1, with 8 bases identical to TRBD2. CDR1 is DFQATT, CDR2 SNEGSKA, per germline (reference sequence). This CDR3 spans 17 amino acids. V gave up 0 bases and J gave up 4 bases; unmatched junction bases: 11. CDR3 sequence (DNA): TGCAGTGCTAGAGATCTCGGGATAGCGGGGAGATACAATGAGCAGTTCTTC. It encodes CSARDLGIAGRYNEQFF.

In this sample, this clonotype turned up a few times. The chain carries TRBV5-4 and TRBJ2-2; D is possibly TRBD2 (5 bases). Deletions cut 1 base from V and 7 bases from J, with 11 bases between. There are 14 residues in the CDR3. Per the germline V gene, CDR1 is SGHNT and CDR2 is YYREEE (reference sequence). In nucleotides, the CDR3 is TGTGCCAGCAGCTTGCGGGGTTACAACGGGGAGCTGTTTTTT. This translates into CASSLRGYNGELFF.